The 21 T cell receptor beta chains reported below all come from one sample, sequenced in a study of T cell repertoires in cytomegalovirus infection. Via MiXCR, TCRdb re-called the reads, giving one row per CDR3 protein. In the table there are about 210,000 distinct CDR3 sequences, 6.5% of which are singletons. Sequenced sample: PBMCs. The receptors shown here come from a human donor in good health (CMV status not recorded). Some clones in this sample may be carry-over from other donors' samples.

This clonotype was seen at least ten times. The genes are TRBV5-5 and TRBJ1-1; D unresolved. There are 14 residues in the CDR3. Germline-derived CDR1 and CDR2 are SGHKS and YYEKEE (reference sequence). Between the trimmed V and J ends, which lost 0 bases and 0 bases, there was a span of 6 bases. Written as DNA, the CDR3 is TGTGCCAGCAGCTTGGTACAGCTGAACACTGAAGCTTTCTTT. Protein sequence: CASSLVQLNTEAFF.

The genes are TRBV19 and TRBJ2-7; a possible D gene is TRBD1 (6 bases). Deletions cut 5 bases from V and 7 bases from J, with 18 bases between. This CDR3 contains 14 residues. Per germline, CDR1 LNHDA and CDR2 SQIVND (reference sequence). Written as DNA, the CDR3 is TGTGCCAGTAGTCAGACAGGAGGAAGAAGAGAGCAGTACTTC. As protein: CASSQTGGRREQYF.

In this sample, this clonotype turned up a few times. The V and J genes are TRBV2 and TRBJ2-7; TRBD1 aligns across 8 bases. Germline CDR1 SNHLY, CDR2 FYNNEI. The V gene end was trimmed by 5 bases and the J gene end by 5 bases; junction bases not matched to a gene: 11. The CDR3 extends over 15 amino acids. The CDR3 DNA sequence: TGTGCCAGCAGTCGGTCGAGGCAGGGGGCCCACGAGCAGTACTTC. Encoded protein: CASSRSRQGAHEQYF.

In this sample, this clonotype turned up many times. CDR3 amino acids: CASSFQGVGTEAFF. DNA for the CDR3: TGTGCCAGCAGCTTCCAGGGGGTCGGGACTGAAGCTTTCTTT. The gene calls are TRBV7-2 and TRBJ1-1, with 7 bases lining up with TRBD1. V dropped 3 bases and J dropped 5; count of bases not matched to a gene: 6. Germline V gene lookup returns CDR1 SGHTA and CDR2 FQGNSA. This CDR3 region has 14 residues.

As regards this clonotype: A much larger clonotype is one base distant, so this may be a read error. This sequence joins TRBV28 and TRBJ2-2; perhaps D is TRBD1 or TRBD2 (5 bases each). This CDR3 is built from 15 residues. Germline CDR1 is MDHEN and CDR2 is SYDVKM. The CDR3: CASSSTGTSTGKLFF. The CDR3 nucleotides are TGTGCCAGCAGTTCAACCGGGACCTCGACCGGGAAGCTGTTTTTT.

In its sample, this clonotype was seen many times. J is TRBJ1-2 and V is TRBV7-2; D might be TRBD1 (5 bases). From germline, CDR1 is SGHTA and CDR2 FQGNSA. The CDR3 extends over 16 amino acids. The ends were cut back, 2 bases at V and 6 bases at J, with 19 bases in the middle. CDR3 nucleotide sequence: TGTGCCAGCAGCTTACAGGGATCCGGGACTGCCGATGGCTACACCTTC. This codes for CASSLQGSGTADGYTF.

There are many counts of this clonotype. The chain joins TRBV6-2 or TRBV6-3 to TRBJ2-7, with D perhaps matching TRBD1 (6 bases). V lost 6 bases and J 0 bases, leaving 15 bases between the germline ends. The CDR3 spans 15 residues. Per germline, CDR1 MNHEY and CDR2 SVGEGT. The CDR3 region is CASRNLGQFSYEQYF. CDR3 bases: TGTGCCAGCAGAAACCTAGGACAGTTCTCCTACGAGCAGTACTTC.

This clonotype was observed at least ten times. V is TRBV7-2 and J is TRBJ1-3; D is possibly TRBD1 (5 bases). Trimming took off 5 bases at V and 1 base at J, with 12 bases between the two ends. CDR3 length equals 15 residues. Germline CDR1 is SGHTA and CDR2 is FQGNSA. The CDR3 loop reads CASSPGWISGNTIYF. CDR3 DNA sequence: TGTGCCAGCAGCCCAGGGTGGATTTCTGGAAACACCATATATTTT.

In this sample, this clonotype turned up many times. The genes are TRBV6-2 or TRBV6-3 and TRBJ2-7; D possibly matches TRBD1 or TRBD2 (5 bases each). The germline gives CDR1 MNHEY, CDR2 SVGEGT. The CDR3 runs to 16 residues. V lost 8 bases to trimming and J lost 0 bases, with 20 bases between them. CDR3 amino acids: CASGSRTGPLSYEQYF. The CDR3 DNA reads TGTGCCAGCGGCTCTCGCACGGGGCCCCTCTCCTACGAGCAGTACTTC.

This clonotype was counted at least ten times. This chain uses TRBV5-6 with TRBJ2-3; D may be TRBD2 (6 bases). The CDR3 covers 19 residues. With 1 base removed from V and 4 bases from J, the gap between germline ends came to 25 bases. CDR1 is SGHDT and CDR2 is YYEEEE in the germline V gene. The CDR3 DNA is TGTGCCAGCAGCTTGTTTCGGGCTTACTCGGCGGGGAAGTCAGATACGCAGTATTTT. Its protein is CASSLFRAYSAGKSDTQYF. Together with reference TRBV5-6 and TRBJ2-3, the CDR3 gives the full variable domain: DAGVTQSPTHLIKTRGQQVTLRCSPKSGHDTVSWYQQALGQGPQFIFQYYEEEERQRGNFPDRFSGHQFPNYSSELNVNALLLGDSALYLCASSLFRAYSAGKSDTQYFGPGTRLTVL.

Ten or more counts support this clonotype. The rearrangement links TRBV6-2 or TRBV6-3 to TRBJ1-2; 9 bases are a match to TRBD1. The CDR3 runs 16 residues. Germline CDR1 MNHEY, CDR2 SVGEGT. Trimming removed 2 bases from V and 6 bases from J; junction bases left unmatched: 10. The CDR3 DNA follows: TGTGCCAGCAGTTACCGGACAGGGGTTCTAGTGGATGGCTACACCTTC. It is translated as CASSYRTGVLVDGYTF.

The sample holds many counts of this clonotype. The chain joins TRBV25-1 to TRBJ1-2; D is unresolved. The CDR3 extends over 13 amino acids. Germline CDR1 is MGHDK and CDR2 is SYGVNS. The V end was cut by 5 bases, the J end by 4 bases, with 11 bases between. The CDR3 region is CASSITAAYGYTF. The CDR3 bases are TGTGCCAGCAGTATCACAGCCGCCTATGGCTACACCTTC.

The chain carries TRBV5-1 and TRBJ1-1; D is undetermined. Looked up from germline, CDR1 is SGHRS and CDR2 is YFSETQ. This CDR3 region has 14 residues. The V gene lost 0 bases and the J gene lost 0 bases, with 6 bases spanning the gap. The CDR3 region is CASSLDIMNTEAFF. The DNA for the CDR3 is TGCGCCAGCAGCTTGGACATCATGAACACTGAAGCTTTCTTT.

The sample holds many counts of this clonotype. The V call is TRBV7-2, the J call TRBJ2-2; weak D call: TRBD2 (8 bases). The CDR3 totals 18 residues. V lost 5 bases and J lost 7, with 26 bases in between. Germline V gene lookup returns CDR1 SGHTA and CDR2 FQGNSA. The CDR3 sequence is CASSRRGGAGGNGGELFF. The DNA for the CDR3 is TGTGCCAGCAGCCGCCGGGGGGGGGCAGGGGGAAACGGCGGGGAGCTGTTTTTT. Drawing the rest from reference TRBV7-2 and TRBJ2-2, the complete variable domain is GAGVSQSPSNKVTEKGKDVELRCDPISGHTALYWYRQSLGQGLEFLIYFQGNSAPDKSGLPSDRFSAERTGGSVSTLTIQRTQQEDSAVYLCASSRRGGAGGNGGELFFGEGSRLTVL.

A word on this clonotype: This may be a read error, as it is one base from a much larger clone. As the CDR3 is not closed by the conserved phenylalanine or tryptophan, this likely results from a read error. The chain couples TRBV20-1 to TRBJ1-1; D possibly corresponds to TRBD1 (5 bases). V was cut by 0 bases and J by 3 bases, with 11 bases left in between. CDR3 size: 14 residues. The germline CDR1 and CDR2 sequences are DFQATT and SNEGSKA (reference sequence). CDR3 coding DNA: TGCAGTGCTAGAGATCTCAGGGTTGACACTGAAGCTTTCATT. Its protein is CSARDLRVDTEAFI.

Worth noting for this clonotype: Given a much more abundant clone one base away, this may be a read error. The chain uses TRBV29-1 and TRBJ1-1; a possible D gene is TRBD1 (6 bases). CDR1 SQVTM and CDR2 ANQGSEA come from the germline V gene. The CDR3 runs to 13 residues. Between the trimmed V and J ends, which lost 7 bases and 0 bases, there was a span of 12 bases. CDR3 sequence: CSAEGGMNTEAFF. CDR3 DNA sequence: TGCAGCGCTGAGGGGGGGATGAACACTGAAGCTTTCTTT.

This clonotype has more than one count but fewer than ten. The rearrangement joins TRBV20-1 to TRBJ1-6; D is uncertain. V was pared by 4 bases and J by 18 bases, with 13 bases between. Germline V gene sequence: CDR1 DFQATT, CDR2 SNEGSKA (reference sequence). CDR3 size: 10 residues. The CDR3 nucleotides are TGCAGTGCTATAACAGTGCGGAGCCACTTT. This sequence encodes CSAITVRSHF.

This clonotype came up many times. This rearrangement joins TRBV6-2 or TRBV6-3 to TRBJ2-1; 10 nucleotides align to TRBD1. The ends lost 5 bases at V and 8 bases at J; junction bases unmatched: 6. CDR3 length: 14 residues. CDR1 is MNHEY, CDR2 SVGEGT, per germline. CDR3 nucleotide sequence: TGTGCCAGCAGTCGGACAGGGGGGGGCGATGAGCAGTTCTTC. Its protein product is CASSRTGGGDEQFF.

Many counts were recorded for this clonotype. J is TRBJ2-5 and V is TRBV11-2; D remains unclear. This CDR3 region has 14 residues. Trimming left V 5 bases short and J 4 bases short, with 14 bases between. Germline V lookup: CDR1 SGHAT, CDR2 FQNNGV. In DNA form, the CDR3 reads TGTGCCAGCAGCCTCTCGTCCCCCGGAGAGACCCAGTACTTC. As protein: CASSLSSPGETQYF.

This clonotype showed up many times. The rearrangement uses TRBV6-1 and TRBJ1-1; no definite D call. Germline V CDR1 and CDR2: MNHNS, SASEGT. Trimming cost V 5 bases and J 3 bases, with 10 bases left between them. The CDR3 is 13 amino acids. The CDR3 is CASSSREYTEAFF. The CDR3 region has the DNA TGTGCCAGCAGTTCCCGGGAGTACACTGAAGCTTTCTTT.

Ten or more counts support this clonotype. This chain's CDR3 is CATSRDLEPSGYTF. The CDR3 DNA sequence: TGTGCCACCAGCAGAGATCTCGAACCAAGTGGCTACACCTTC. The V call is TRBV15, the J call TRBJ1-2; the D is unclear. The germline CDR1 and CDR2 sequences are LNHNV and YYDKDF (reference sequence). Trimming left V 0 bases short and J 7 bases short, with 12 bases between. The CDR3 loop spans 14 amino acids.